These 16 T cell receptor beta chains originate from one sample sequenced in a study of blood T cell repertoires in COVID-19. Libraries were prepared by immunoSEQ multiplex PCR; TCRdb keeps only in-frame clonotypes and omits some of them. In the table there are 150,000 to 200,000 clones, 80% to 85% of which are singletons. The specimen was peripheral blood. These receptors came from a woman in her sixties or seventies with COVID-19, enrolled during active disease.

The chain uses TRBV28 and TRBJ1-1, with a tentative D call TRBD1 (5 bases). The CDR3 runs to 12 residues. Trimming removed 6 bases at V and 8 bases at J, with 13 bases between. Germline V CDR1 and CDR2: MDHEN, SYDVKM. This CDR3 reads CASREGREEAFF. CDR3 DNA: TGTGCCAGCAGGGAGGGGCGAGAGGAAGCTTTCTTT. The full variable domain, in which reference TRBV28 and TRBJ1-1 provide the parts outside the CDR3, is DVKVTQSSRYLVKRTGEKVFLECVQDMDHENMFWYRQDPGLGLRLIYFSYDVKMKEKGDIPEGYSVSREKKERFSLILESASTNQTSMYLCASREGREEAFFGQGTRLTVV.

This chain links TRBV9 with TRBJ2-3; D is perhaps TRBD1 (5 bases). The CDR3 is 15 amino acids. Trimming cost V 7 bases and J 2 bases, with 17 bases left between them. Looked up from germline, CDR1 is SGDLS and CDR2 is YYNGEE. Here the CDR3 reads CASASPGFVTDTQYF. For the CDR3, the DNA is TGTGCCAGCGCCTCCCCAGGGTTTGTCACAGATACGCAGTATTTT. Combining the CDR3 with reference TRBV9 and TRBJ2-3 gives the whole variable domain DSGVTQTPKHLITATGQRVTLRCSPRSGDLSVYWYQQSLDQGLQFLIQYYNGEERAKGNILERFSAQQFPDLHSELNLSSLELGDSALYFCASASPGFVTDTQYFGPGTRLTVL.

The rearrangement joins TRBV6-1 to TRBJ2-3; the match to TRBD2 covers 8 bases. Losses at the gene ends were 1 base for V and 5 bases for J; bases not matched to a gene: 8. This CDR3 region has 16 residues. Germline V gene lookup returns CDR1 MNHNS and CDR2 SASEGT. As DNA, the CDR3 is TGTGCCAGCAGTGAAGTGGGCGGGAGGCCAGGAGATACGCAGTATTTT. Translating gives CASSEVGGRPGDTQYF.

In this sample, this clone turned up once. The chain employs TRBV7-2 and TRBJ1-6; D is possibly TRBD1 (5 bases). The ends were cut back, 3 bases at V and 9 bases at J, with 12 bases in the middle. Per the germline V gene, CDR1 is SGHTA and CDR2 is FQGNSA. The CDR3 runs to 14 residues. CDR3 loop: CASSFGGYGSPLHF. The DNA of the CDR3 is TGTGCCAGCAGCTTTGGGGGGTACGGTTCACCCCTCCACTTT.

The chain joins TRBV24-1 to TRBJ2-7; possibly TRBD2 for D (5 bases). The length of the CDR3 is 15 residues. Per germline, CDR1 KGHDR and CDR2 SFDVKD. The V gene lost 1 base and the J gene lost 6 bases, with 15 bases spanning the gap. CDR3 DNA sequence: TGTGCCACCAGTGATTTTGGAGGTAGACTGCGCGAGCAGTACTTC. Amino acid sequence: CATSDFGGRLREQYF.

The chain has TRBV9 and TRBJ2-3, with a weak D call TRBD2 (6 bases). Trimming shortened V by 0 bases and J by 4 bases, and 12 bases separated the two germline ends. CDR1 and CDR2 from the germline V gene are SGDLS and YYNGEE. The CDR3 is 15 residues long. CDR3 protein: CASSVGGPGADTQYF. CDR3 in DNA: TGTGCCAGCAGCGTAGGGGGACCGGGAGCAGATACGCAGTATTTT.

This chain joins TRBV5-5 and TRBJ1-1, with 7 bases aligning to TRBD1. There are 14 residues in the CDR3. The germline V gene has CDR1 SGHKS and CDR2 YYEKEE (reference sequence). With V trimmed by 1 base and J by 1 base, 1 base remained unmatched. CDR3 sequence: CASSLRDRNTEAFF. As DNA, the CDR3 is TGTGCCAGCAGCTTGAGGGACAGGAACACTGAAGCTTTCTTT.

The chain is built from TRBV3-1 (or the pseudogene TRBV3-2) and TRBJ1-3; 11 bases map to TRBD1. The CDR3 is made up of 20 amino acids. Per germline, CDR1 LGHDT and CDR2 YNNKEL (reference sequence). J was trimmed by 0 bases and V by 6 bases; bases with no gene match: 16. The DNA of the CDR3 is TGTGCCAGCAGTAGGACAGGGGGCGCAGGGGTAGGGAACTCTGGAAACACCATATATTTT. Translated, it gives CASSRTGGAGVGNSGNTIYF.

The V call is TRBV7-9, the J call TRBJ1-1, with a weak D call TRBD1 (5 bases). The CDR3 has 13 residues. Germline CDR1 and CDR2: SEHNR and FQNEAQ (reference sequence). V was clipped by 5 bases and J by 8 bases, with 15 bases between them. The CDR3 region is CASSHGTLVEAFF. The CDR3 coding sequence is TGTGCCAGCAGCCATGGGACTCTCGTAGAAGCTTTCTTT.

The V and J genes are TRBV6-1 and TRBJ2-2; D uncertain. The V gene's germline CDR1 is MNHNS and CDR2 SASEGT. The CDR3 is 15 residues long. Deletions cut 2 bases from V and 3 bases from J, with 10 bases between. The CDR3 spells CASSELGIYTGELFF. CDR3 bases: TGTGCCAGCAGTGAATTGGGCATCTACACCGGGGAGCTGTTTTTT.

This sequence joins TRBV28 and TRBJ2-3, with 8 bases lining up with TRBD1. This CDR3 has 18 amino acids. In germline, CDR1 is MDHEN, CDR2 SYDVKM. Trimming at V came to 2 bases and at J to 2 bases, leaving 12 bases not matched to a gene. The CDR3 is CASSLISQGERDTDTQYF. CDR3 coding DNA: TGTGCCAGCAGTTTAATATCACAGGGGGAGAGGGACACAGATACGCAGTATTTT.

J is TRBJ1-1 and V is TRBV11-3, with D perhaps matching TRBD1 (5 bases). Germline CDR1 SGHNT, CDR2 YENEEA. With 1 base removed from V and 5 bases from J, the gap between germline ends came to 8 bases. This CDR3 has 13 amino acids. CDR3 DNA: TGTGCCAGCAGCTTAGCGGGGGAGACTGAAGCTTTCTTT. It encodes CASSLAGETEAFF.

The chain employs TRBV5-1 and TRBJ1-1, with 11 bases matching TRBD1. This CDR3 has 14 amino acids. With V trimmed by 3 bases and J by 12 bases, 10 bases remained unmatched. Looked up from germline, CDR1 is SGHRS and CDR2 is YFSETQ. This CDR3 is CASSSIAGTGGTFF. CDR3 DNA: TGCGCCAGCAGCTCGATAGCCGGGACAGGGGGGACTTTCTTT.

V is TRBV28 and J is TRBJ2-1, with 7 nucleotides matching TRBD2. With 5 bases clipped from V and 5 bases from J, the junction kept 18 bases outside the gene matches. Germline values: CDR1 MDHEN, CDR2 SYDVKM. The CDR3 is 18 residues long. DNA of the CDR3: TGTGCCAGCAGTGCCCCGAGGGCTAGCGGACGGCTGCACAATGAGCAGTTCTTC. This encodes CASSAPRASGRLHNEQFF.

The chain couples TRBV19 to TRBJ1-5, with 9 bases that match TRBD1. The V gene end was trimmed by 5 bases and the J gene end by 1 base; junction bases not matched to a gene: 6. The CDR3 loop spans 16 amino acids. Germline CDR1 reads LNHDA; CDR2 reads SQIVND (reference sequence). CDR3 nucleotide sequence: TGTGCCAGTAGTGTCGATGGGACAGGGAGCAATCAGCCCCAGCATTTT. Translated: CASSVDGTGSNQPQHF.

The chain links TRBV24-1 to TRBJ1-2; 10 bases are a match to TRBD1. The CDR3 has 14 residues. V lost 2 bases and J lost 8; bases outside the gene matches: 4. The germline gives CDR1 KGHDR, CDR2 SFDVKD. CDR3: CATSDSGTGVGYTF. In DNA, the CDR3 is TGTGCCACCAGTGATTCCGGGACAGGGGTCGGCTACACCTTC.